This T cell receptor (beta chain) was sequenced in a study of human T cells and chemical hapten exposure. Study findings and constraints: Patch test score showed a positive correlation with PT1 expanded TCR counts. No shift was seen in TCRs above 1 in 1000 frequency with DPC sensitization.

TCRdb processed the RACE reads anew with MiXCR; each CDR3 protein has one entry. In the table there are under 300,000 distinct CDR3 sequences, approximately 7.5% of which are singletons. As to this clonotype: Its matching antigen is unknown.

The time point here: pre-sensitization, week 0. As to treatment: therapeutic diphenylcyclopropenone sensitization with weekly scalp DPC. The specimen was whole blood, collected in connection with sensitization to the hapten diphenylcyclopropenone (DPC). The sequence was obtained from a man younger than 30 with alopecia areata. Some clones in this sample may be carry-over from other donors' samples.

The CDR3 sequence: CASSQRRGEAFF. The CDR3 DNA follows: TGCGCCAGCAGCCAACGGAGGGGCGAAGCTTTCTTT. V is TRBV4-3 and J is TRBJ1-1; D might be TRBD1 (5 bases). Germline loops: CDR1 LGHNA, CDR2 YSLEER. CDR3 length equals 12 residues. Trimming took 2 bases from V and 8 from J, leaving 9 bases between them.